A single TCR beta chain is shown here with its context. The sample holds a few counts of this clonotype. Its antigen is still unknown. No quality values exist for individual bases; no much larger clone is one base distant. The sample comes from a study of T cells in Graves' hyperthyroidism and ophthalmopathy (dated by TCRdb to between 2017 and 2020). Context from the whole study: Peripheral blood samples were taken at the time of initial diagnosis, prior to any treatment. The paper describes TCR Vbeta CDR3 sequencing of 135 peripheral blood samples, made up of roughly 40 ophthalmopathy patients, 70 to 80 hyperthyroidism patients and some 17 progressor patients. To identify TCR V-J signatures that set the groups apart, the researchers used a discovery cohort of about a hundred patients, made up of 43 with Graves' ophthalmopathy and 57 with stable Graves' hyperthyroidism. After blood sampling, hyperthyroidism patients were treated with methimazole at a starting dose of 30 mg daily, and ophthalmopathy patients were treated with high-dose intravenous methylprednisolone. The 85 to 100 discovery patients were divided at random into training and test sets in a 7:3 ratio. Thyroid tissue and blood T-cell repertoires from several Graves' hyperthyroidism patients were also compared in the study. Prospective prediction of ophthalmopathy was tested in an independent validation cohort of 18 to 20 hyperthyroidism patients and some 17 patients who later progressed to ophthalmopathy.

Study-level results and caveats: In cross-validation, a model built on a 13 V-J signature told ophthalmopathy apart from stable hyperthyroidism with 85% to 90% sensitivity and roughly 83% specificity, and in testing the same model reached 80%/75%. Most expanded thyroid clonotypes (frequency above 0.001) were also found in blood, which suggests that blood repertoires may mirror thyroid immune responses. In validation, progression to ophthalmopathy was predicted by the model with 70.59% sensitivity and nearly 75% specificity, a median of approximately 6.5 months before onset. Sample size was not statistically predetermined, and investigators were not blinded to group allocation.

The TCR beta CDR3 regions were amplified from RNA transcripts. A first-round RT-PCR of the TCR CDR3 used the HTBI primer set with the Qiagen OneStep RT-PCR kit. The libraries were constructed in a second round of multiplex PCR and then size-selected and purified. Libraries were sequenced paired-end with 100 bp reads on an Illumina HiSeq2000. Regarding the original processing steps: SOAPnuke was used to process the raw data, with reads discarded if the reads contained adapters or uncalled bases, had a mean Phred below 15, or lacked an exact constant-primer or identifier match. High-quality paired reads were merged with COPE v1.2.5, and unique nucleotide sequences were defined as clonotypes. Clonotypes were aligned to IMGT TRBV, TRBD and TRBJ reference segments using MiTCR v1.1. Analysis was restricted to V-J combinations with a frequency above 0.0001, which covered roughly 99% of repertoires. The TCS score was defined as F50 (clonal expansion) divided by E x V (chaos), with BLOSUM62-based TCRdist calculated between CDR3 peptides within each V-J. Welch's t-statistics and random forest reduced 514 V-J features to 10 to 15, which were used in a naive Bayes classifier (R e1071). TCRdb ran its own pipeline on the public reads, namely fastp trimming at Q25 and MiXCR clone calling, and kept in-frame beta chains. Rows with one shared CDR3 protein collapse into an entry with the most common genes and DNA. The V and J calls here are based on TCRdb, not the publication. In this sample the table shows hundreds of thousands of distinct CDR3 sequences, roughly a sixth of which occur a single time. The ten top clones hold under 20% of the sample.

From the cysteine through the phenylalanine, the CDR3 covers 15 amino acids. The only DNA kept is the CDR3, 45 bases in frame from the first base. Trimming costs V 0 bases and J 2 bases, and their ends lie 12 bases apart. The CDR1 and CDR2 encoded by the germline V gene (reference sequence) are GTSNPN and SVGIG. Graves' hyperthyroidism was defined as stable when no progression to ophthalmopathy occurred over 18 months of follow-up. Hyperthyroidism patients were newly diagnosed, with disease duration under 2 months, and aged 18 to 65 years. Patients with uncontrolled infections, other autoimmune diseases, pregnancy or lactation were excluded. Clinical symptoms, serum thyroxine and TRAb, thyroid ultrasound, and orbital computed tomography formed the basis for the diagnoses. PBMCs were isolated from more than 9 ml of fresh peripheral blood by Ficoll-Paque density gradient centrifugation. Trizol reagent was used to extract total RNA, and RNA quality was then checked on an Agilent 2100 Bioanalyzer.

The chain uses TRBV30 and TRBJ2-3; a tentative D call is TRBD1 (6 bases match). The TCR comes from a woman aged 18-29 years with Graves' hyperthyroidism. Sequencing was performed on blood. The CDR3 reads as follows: CAWSVQGGFTDTQYF. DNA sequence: TGTGCCTGGAGTGTACAAGGGGGTTTCACAGATACGCAGTATTTT.